These T cell receptor beta chains were read from a single sample in a study of tumor-infiltrating lymphocytes in primary liver carcinoma. TCRdb re-called the multiplex PCR reads with MiXCR, one entry per CDR3 protein. The sample yields 300,000 to 400,000 distinct CDR3 sequences, approximately 60% seen once. Sequences were obtained from peripheral blood. These receptors originate from a middle-aged man with primary liver carcinoma and hepatitis B virus infection. CDR3s include the opening cysteine and the closing phenylalanine or tryptophan. D genes are given only for firm matches. Size tells how often a clone was seen (once, few, many) or the class of an expanded clone, and some rows leave it out.

V	length	J	size	D	CDR3	DNA
TRBV5-1	20	TRBJ2-6	NA	TRBD1	CASSGGQGEGPNSGANVLTF	TGCGCCAGCAGCGGGGGACAGGGGGAAGGTCCCAACTCTGGGGCCAACGTCCTGACTTTC
TRBV7-8	15	TRBJ2-3	NA	TRBD2	CASSSSGSIVDTQYF	TGTGCCAGCAGCTCAAGCGGGAGTATCGTAGATACGCAGTATTTT
TRBV6-5	14	TRBJ1-1	few	NA	CASISGTPSVKAFF	TGTGCCAGCATTTCCGGGACACCATCGGTGAAAGCTTTCTTT
TRBV5-6	13	TRBJ2-3	NA	NA	CASSLGATDTQYF	TGTGCCAGCAGCCTTGGAGCGACAGATACGCAGTATTTT
TRBV4-3	13	TRBJ2-5	NA	TRBD2	CAISQRAGENQYF	TGCGCCATCAGCCAACGAGCGGGAGAGAACCAGTACTTC
TRBV4-2	13	TRBJ2-7	NA	NA	CASSQEGWHEQYF	TGCGCCAGCAGCCAAGAGGGGTGGCACGAGCAGTACTTC
TRBV11-2	14	TRBJ2-7	NA	NA	CASSSQIGPYEQYF	TGTGCCAGCAGCTCTCAGATCGGCCCCTACGAGCAGTATTTC
TRBV6-1	13	TRBJ1-5	NA	TRBD1	CASIRQGYQPQHF	TGTGCCAGCATTAGACAGGGTTATCAGCCCCAGCATTTT
TRBV5-1	14	TRBJ2-1	NA	NA	CASSLDSSRDEQFF	TGCGCCAGCAGCTTAGACTCGAGCAGGGATGAGCAGTTCTTC
TRBV6-6	12	TRBJ1-5	many	NA	CASSYPLQPQHF	TGTGCCAGCAGTTATCCTCTGCAGCCCCAGCATTTT
TRBV6-1	15	TRBJ1-1	many	TRBD1	CASSLTGGGGREAFF	TGTGCCAGCAGTCTCACAGGGGGCGGAGGACGAGAAGCTTTCTTT
TRBV11-3	14	TRBJ2-1	once	TRBD2	CASNRGLAGNEQFF	TGTGCCAGCAACCGCGGGCTAGCGGGTAATGAGCAGTTCTTC
TRBV5-6	13	TRBJ2-3	NA	TRBD2	CASRGGRGDTQYF	TGCGCCAGCCGCGGGGGGCGCGGAGATACGCAGTATTTT
TRBV1	19	TRBJ2-1	NA	NA	CTSSQDTSVISEGYNEQFF	TGCACCAGCAGCCAAGATACGTCCGTGATTAGCGAGGGCTACAATGAGCAGTTCTTC
TRBV28	15	TRBJ1-4	NA	TRBD1	CASSKDGQGTEKLFF	TGTGCCAGCAGTAAGGATGGACAGGGAACGGAAAAACTGTTTTTT
TRBV30	13	TRBJ1-2	NA	NA	CAWRESGDYGYTF	TGTGCCTGGAGGGAGTCCGGTGACTATGGCTACACCTTC
TRBV24-1	16	TRBJ2-1	few	TRBD2	CATSDRTSWAQNEQFF	TGTGCCACCAGTGATCGGACTAGTTGGGCTCAGAATGAGCAGTTCTTC
TRBV5-6	15	TRBJ2-7	NA	TRBD2	CASSVWTRVAYEQYF	TGTGCTAGCAGCGTGTGGACTAGAGTAGCCTACGAGCAGTACTTC
TRBV7-3	17	TRBJ2-3	NA	TRBD2	CASSLGGAGGRTDTQCF	TGTGCCAGCAGCTTAGGGGGAGCGGGAGGACGGACAGATACGCAGTGTTTT
TRBV7-9	14	TRBJ2-1	few	NA	CASSWPGAYNEQFF	TGTGCCAGCAGCTGGCCGGGAGCGTACAATGAGCAGTTCTTC
TRBV4-3	16	TRBJ2-1	NA	NA	CVSSQDRLNSYNEQFF	TGCGTCAGCAGCCAAGATAGGCTTAACTCCTACAATGAGCAGTTCTTC
TRBV7-3	13	TRBJ1-2	NA	NA	CASSLMMGAAFTF	TGTGCCAGCAGCTTGATGATGGGAGCGGCTTTCACCTTC
TRBV6-2/TRBV6-3	11	TRBJ2-1	few	NA	CANRDYNEQFF	TGTGCCAACAGAGATTACAATGAGCAGTTCTTC
TRBV6-2/TRBV6-3	11	TRBJ1-1	many	NA	CASGQGTEAFF	TGTGCCAGCGGACAAGGGACTGAAGCTTTCTTT
TRBV11-2	14	TRBJ2-3	NA	NA	CASSFRTVSDAQYF	TGTGCCAGCAGCTTCCGGACAGTCTCAGATGCGCAGTATTTT
TRBV5-6	16	TRBJ2-7	NA	TRBD2	CASSAGLAGGKGEQYF	TGTGCCAGCAGCGCTGGACTAGCGGGAGGGAAGGGCGAGCAGTACTTC
TRBV7-2	16	TRBJ2-6	NA	NA	CACSLALPSGANVLTF	TGTGCCTGCAGCTTAGCGCTACCCTCTGGGGCCAACGTCCTGACTTTC
TRBV5-1	15	TRBJ1-1	few	NA	CASSLATGTNTEAFF	TGCGCCAGCAGCTTGGCCACGGGGACGAACACTGAAGCTTTCTTT
TRBV11-1	13	TRBJ2-4	NA	NA	CASGLDLKNIQYF	TGTGCCAGCGGCCTGGATCTCAAAAACATTCAGTACTTC
TRBV11-2	17	TRBJ2-1	NA	TRBD2	CASNLGIGTRNNDEQFF	TGTGCCAGCAACTTAGGGATTGGGACTAGGAACAATGATGAGCAGTTCTTC
TRBV4-2	13	TRBJ1-1	medium-sized	NA	CASSQDSNGRAFF	TGTGCCAGCAGCCAAGATTCCAATGGGAGAGCTTTCTTT
TRBV5-1	15	TRBJ2-3	NA	TRBD1	CASRTGASSTDTQYF	TGCGCCAGCAGAACAGGGGCCTCTAGCACAGATACGCAGTATTTT
TRBV11-2	13	TRBJ2-2	NA	NA	CASSLDGIGELFF	TGTGCCAGCAGCTTAGACGGGATAGGTGAGCTGTTTTTT
TRBV12-3/TRBV12-4	13	TRBJ1-5	few	NA	CASSSESNQPQHF	TGTGCCAGCAGTTCTGAGAGCAATCAGCCCCAGCATTTT
TRBV6-1	15	TRBJ1-5	NA	TRBD1	CASRATGGGDQPQHF	TGTGCCAGCAGAGCGACAGGGGGTGGCGATCAACCCCAGCATTTT
TRBV6-5	14	TRBJ2-7	many	NA	CASSPDWASYEQYF	TGTGCCAGCAGCCCTGATTGGGCCTCCTACGAGCAGTACTTC
TRBV12-3/TRBV12-4	13	TRBJ1-1	NA	NA	CASTRGGDTEGFF	TGTGCCAGCACCCGGGGGGGGGACACTGAAGGTTTCTTT
TRBV12-3/TRBV12-4	14	TRBJ1-1	many	NA	CASSLKGFGTEAFF	TGTGCCAGCAGCTTAAAGGGCTTTGGCACTGAAGCTTTCTTT
TRBV11-2	16	TRBJ2-1	NA	TRBD2	CASSLGFGTSGPWRFF	TGTGCCAGCAGCTTAGGTTTCGGGACTAGCGGTCCATGGCGGTTCTTC
TRBV5-1	15	TRBJ1-5	NA	NA	CASSLGGGVKQPQHF	TGCGCCAGCAGCTTGGGTGGGGGCGTAAAACAGCCCCAGCATTTT
TRBV12-3/TRBV12-4	14	TRBJ2-5	once	NA	CASNSPDSQETGYF	TGTGCCAGCAATTCGCCGGACAGTCAAGAGACCGGGTACTTT
TRBV6-1	14	TRBJ2-3	NA	TRBD2	CASVRLAFTDTQYF	TGTGCCAGCGTCCGACTAGCGTTCACAGATACGCAGTATTTT
TRBV5-1	15	TRBJ2-5	NA	NA	CAGSLLGTEGETQYF	TGCGCCGGCAGCCTGCTCGGGACTGAGGGAGAGACCCAGTACTTC
TRBV11-1	17	TRBJ2-1	NA	NA	CARSKHEGIGWVNEHFF	TGTGCCCGCAGCAAACATGAAGGGATAGGGTGGGTCAATGAGCATTTCTTC
TRBV5-6	16	TRBJ2-3	NA	TRBD2	CASSLVASGRSDTQYF	TGTGCCAGCAGCTTGGTAGCTAGCGGGAGGTCAGATACGCAGTATTTT
TRBV29-1	14	TRBJ2-1	NA	TRBD2	CSTQAWGTTNEQFF	TGTAGCACCCAAGCATGGGGGACTACAAATGAGCAATTCTTC
TRBV6-1	14	TRBJ1-1	NA	NA	CASRGQPGDTEAFF	TGTGCCAGCAGAGGACAGCCAGGGGATACTGAAGCTTTCTTT
TRBV29-1	15	TRBJ1-2	NA	NA	CSVIGDGATNYGYTF	TGTAGCGTCATTGGGGACGGTGCGACTAACTATGGCTACACCTTC